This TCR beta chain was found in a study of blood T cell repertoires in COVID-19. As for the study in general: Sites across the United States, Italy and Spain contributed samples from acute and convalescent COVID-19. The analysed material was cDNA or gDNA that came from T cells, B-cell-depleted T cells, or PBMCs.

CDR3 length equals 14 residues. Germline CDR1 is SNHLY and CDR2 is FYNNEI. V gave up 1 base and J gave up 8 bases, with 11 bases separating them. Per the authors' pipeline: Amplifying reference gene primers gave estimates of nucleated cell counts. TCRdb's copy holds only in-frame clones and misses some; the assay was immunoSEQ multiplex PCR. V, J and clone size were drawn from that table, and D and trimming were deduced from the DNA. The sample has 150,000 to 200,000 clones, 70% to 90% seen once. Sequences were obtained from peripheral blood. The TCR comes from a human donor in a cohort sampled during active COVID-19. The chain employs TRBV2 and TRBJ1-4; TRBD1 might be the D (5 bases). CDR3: CASSEEGYGEKLFF. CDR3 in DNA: TGTGCCAGCAGTGAAGAGGGGTATGGCGAAAAACTGTTTTTT.